This is a list of T cell receptor beta chains from one sample in a study of CD8+CD57+ T cells in acquired aplastic anemia. TCRdb reprocessed the reads with MiXCR, giving one entry per CDR3 protein. The sample holds 90,000 to 120,000 distinct CDR3 sequences; approximately 48% are singletons and the top ten take under 35%. Source material: sorted CD4+, CD8+, or CD8+CD57+ T cells (not recorded which) from PBMCs. These receptors came from a human donor in good health, serving as a control. Each CDR3 is given with its conserved first and last residue. The D gene is left open where the match is weak. Part of the rows lack a size; the others show once, few, many or a class for expanded clones.

d_gene: TRBD2; j_gene: TRBJ2-7; v_gene: TRBV6-1; abundance: -; len: 16; CDR3aa: CASSEASSGGANEQYF; CDR3nt: TGTGCCAGCAGTGAAGCATCTAGCGGGGGGGCCAATGAGCAGTACTTC
d_gene: TRBD1; j_gene: TRBJ2-3; v_gene: TRBV12-3/TRBV12-4; abundance: many; len: 16; CDR3aa: CASRSGQGGSTDTQYF; CDR3nt: TGTGCCAGCAGATCCGGACAGGGCGGGAGCACAGATACGCAGTATTTT
d_gene: TRBD2; j_gene: TRBJ2-5; v_gene: TRBV27; abundance: -; len: 17; CDR3aa: CASSLGESGGLQETQYF; CDR3nt: TGTGCCAGCAGTTTAGGCGAAAGCGGGGGACTTCAAGAGACCCAGTACTTC
d_gene: TRBD2; j_gene: TRBJ2-3; v_gene: TRBV20-1; abundance: -; len: 17; CDR3aa: CSARASGGPLSTDTQYF; CDR3nt: TGCAGTGCTAGAGCTAGCGGGGGGCCCCTAAGCACAGATACGCAGTATTTT
d_gene: -; j_gene: TRBJ2-7; v_gene: TRBV25-1; abundance: -; len: 19; CDR3aa: CASSELYWGGRGIKNERYF; CDR3nt: TGTGCCAGCAGTGAACTCTATTGGGGGGGCAGGGGGATCAAAAACGAGCGGTACTTC
d_gene: TRBD1; j_gene: TRBJ1-2; v_gene: TRBV5-1; abundance: many; len: 14; CDR3aa: CASSFGQGATGYTF; CDR3nt: TGCGCCAGCAGCTTTGGACAGGGGGCGACTGGCTACACCTTC
d_gene: -; j_gene: TRBJ1-1; v_gene: TRBV19; abundance: many; len: 15; CDR3aa: CASSARGGGYTEAFF; CDR3nt: TGTGCCAGTAGTGCCCGGGGAGGGGGTTACACTGAAGCTTTCTTT
d_gene: TRBD1; j_gene: TRBJ2-1; v_gene: TRBV10-3; abundance: -; len: 13; CDR3aa: CAISGTAYNEQFF; CDR3nt: TGTGCCATCAGCGGGACAGCATACAATGAGCAGTTCTTC
d_gene: -; j_gene: TRBJ2-7; v_gene: TRBV29-1; abundance: few; len: 13; CDR3aa: CSVLVADSYEQYF; CDR3nt: TGCAGCGTTCTGGTAGCGGACAGCTACGAGCAGTACTTC
d_gene: TRBD2; j_gene: TRBJ2-7; v_gene: TRBV29-1; abundance: -; len: 13; CDR3aa: CSVTRLADYEQYF; CDR3nt: TGCAGCGTGACCAGACTAGCAGACTACGAGCAGTACTTC
d_gene: TRBD1; j_gene: TRBJ1-1; v_gene: TRBV2; abundance: -; len: 13; CDR3aa: CASAGQMNTEAFF; CDR3nt: TGTGCCAGCGCGGGACAGATGAACACTGAAGCTTTCTTT
d_gene: -; j_gene: TRBJ1-4; v_gene: TRBV10-3; abundance: -; len: 14; CDR3aa: CASRQSTTNEKLFF; CDR3nt: TGTGCCTCACGCCAGTCTACAACTAATGAAAAACTGTTTTTT
d_gene: -; j_gene: TRBJ1-5; v_gene: TRBV3-1; abundance: many; len: 15; CDR3aa: CASSQDSGRDQPQHF; CDR3nt: TGTGCCAGCAGCCAAGATTCGGGGCGAGATCAGCCCCAGCATTTT
d_gene: TRBD2; j_gene: TRBJ2-1; v_gene: TRBV20-1; abundance: -; len: 14; CDR3aa: CSAEAGGTYNEQFF; CDR3nt: TGCAGTGCGGAGGCGGGGGGAACCTACAATGAGCAGTTCTTC
d_gene: -; j_gene: TRBJ2-5; v_gene: TRBV15; abundance: once; len: 16; CDR3aa: CATSRDSDSGEETQYF; CDR3nt: TGTGCCACCAGCAGAGATTCGGACTCAGGGGAAGAGACCCAGTACTTC
d_gene: TRBD1; j_gene: TRBJ1-2; v_gene: TRBV5-1; abundance: -; len: 15; CDR3aa: CASSRGGQGVYGYTF; CDR3nt: TGCGCCAGCAGCCGAGGGGGACAGGGAGTTTATGGCTACACCTTC
d_gene: -; j_gene: TRBJ1-2; v_gene: TRBV12-5; abundance: many; len: 16; CDR3aa: CASGLVTGQGYYGYTF; CDR3nt: TGTGCTAGTGGTTTGGTAACCGGCCAGGGTTATTATGGCTACACCTTC
d_gene: -; j_gene: TRBJ2-1; v_gene: TRBV10-1; abundance: many; len: 14; CDR3aa: CASSKSTLYNEQFF; CDR3nt: TGCGCCAGCAGTAAGAGCACCCTCTACAATGAGCAGTTCTTC